These 16 T cell receptor beta chains share one sample of origin, sequenced in a study of cytomegalovirus exposure and HLA in healthy donors. A multiplex PCR was run with 60 Vbeta primers and 13 Jbeta primers. Data came from immunoSEQ multiplex PCR; TCRdb stores just in-frame clones and leaves some out. The sample carries 100,000 to 120,000 clones, 75% to 90% recorded once. The sequencing input was PBMCs. These TCRs come from a man aged 30 to 45 in good health and CMV-seropositive.

The chain employs TRBV6-6 and TRBJ2-7; D call uncertain. V was cut by 2 bases and J by 7 bases, with 6 bases left in between. CDR3 length: 11 amino acids. In germline, CDR1 is MNHNY, CDR2 SVGAGI (reference sequence). The CDR3 reads CASSYEREQYF. The CDR3 region has the DNA TGTGCCAGCAGTTACGAGAGGGAGCAGTACTTC.

J is TRBJ1-1 and V is TRBV5-4, with TRBD1 identical over 7 bases. With V trimmed by 0 bases and J by 5 bases, 7 bases remained unmatched. Per the germline V gene, CDR1 is SGHNT and CDR2 is YYREEE (reference sequence). The CDR3 extends over 15 amino acids. CDR3: CASSLASQGGTEAFF. CDR3 coding DNA: TGTGCCAGCAGCTTGGCCAGCCAGGGGGGAACTGAAGCTTTCTTT.

The chain carries TRBV4-2 and TRBJ1-4, with 10 bases matching TRBD1. This CDR3 is built from 16 residues. With V trimmed by 7 bases and J by 4 bases, 9 bases remained unmatched. Germline CDR1 reads LGHNA; CDR2 reads YNFKEQ. The CDR3 loop reads CASTTGTGVINEKLFF. The CDR3 DNA reads as TGTGCCAGCACCACCGGGACAGGGGTTATTAATGAAAAACTGTTTTTT.

The J gene is TRBJ1-6, the V gene TRBV1. TRBV1 corresponds to a pseudogene. The CDR3 sequence is 17 residues long. For the CDR3, the DNA is TGCACCAGCAGCCAAGATGAGAAAAGGCTGGCGGATTCACCCCTCCACTTT. It is translated as CTSSQDEKRLADSPLHF.

The V and J genes are TRBV13 and TRBJ1-1; the match to TRBD1 covers 9 bases. J gave up 5 bases and V 5 bases, and 3 bases lay outside the gene matches. The CDR3 length is 13 residues. Per germline, CDR1 PRHDT and CDR2 FYEKMQ (reference sequence). For the CDR3, the DNA is TGTGCCAGCAGCCTGACAGGGGGAACTGAAGCTTTCTTT. This codes for CASSLTGGTEAFF.

The chain combines TRBV6-5 with TRBJ1-4, with TRBD1 matching 7 bases. V was pared by 2 bases and J by 7 bases, with 7 bases of the junction left unmatched. The CDR3 covers 15 residues. Germline lookup yields CDR1 MNHEY and CDR2 SVGAGI. The CDR3 DNA follows: TGTGCCAGCAGTTACCGGAGGGGGCGTCCTGAAAAACTGTTTTTT. Residues: CASSYRRGRPEKLFF.

This chain connects TRBV4-2 to TRBJ2-2; the D gene is possibly TRBD2 (6 bases). V was cut by 0 bases and J by 1 base, with 12 bases left in between. The CDR3 extends over 17 amino acids. CDR1 is LGHNA and CDR2 is YNFKEQ in the germline V gene. CDR3 nucleotide sequence: TGTGCCAGCAGCCAAGAAACTAGCAAATTGAACACCGGGGAGCTGTTTTTT. It codes for CASSQETSKLNTGELFF.

For this clone: Other DNA sequences in this specimen translate into the identical CDR3. The chain couples TRBV30 to TRBJ1-6; no clear D. Germline-derived CDR1 and CDR2 are GTSNPN and SVGIG (reference sequence). The V end lost 3 bases, the J end lost 8 bases, and 11 bases lay between the germline ends. This CDR3 is 13 amino acids long. The CDR3 here is CAWRDRTYSPLHF. The CDR3 region has the DNA TGTGCCTGGAGGGATAGGACTTATTCACCCCTCCACTTT.

The V and J genes are TRBV19 and TRBJ2-5, with 7 nucleotides matching TRBD1. Trimming removed 4 bases from V and 5 bases from J; junction bases left unmatched: 4. Germline-derived CDR1 and CDR2 are LNHDA and SQIVND (reference sequence). This CDR3 is 13 amino acids long. CDR3 region: CASSKRDSETQYF. Here the CDR3 DNA reads TGTGCCAGTAGTAAGAGGGACAGTGAGACCCAGTACTTC.

There are a few counts of this clone. The CDR3 DNA follows: TGTGCCAGTAGTATCAGCCCAGGGAACACTGAAGCTTTCTTT. Translation: CASSISPGNTEAFF. J is TRBJ1-1 and V is TRBV19; D not resolved. Trimming pared 3 bases from V and 1 base from J, leaving 9 bases between. Germline values: CDR1 LNHDA, CDR2 SQIVND (reference sequence). The CDR3 has 14 amino acids.

The V and J genes are TRBV4-2 and TRBJ1-6; D unclear. The V end lost 4 bases, the J end lost 0 bases, and 10 bases lay between the germline ends. Per germline, CDR1 LGHNA and CDR2 YNFKEQ. The CDR3 sequence is 16 residues long. CDR3 residues: CASSRDGSSYNSPLHF. In nucleotides, the CDR3 is TGTGCCAGCAGCCGAGACGGTAGCTCCTATAATTCACCCCTCCACTTT.

The count of this clone is one. The chain recombines TRBV5-4 with TRBJ1-4; 9 nucleotides agree with TRBD1. Germline CDR1 and CDR2: SGHNT and YYREEE (reference sequence). The CDR3 contains 14 residues. V shed 3 bases and J 7 bases; nucleotides not matched to a gene: 4. CDR3 protein: CASSSDRGSEKLFF. In DNA form, the CDR3 reads TGTGCCAGCAGCTCTGACAGGGGGAGTGAAAAACTGTTTTTT.

The rearrangement uses TRBV30 and TRBJ1-3; no clear D gene. The CDR3 length is 17 residues. Looked up from germline, CDR1 is GTSNPN and CDR2 is SVGIG (reference sequence). V lost 0 bases and J 0 bases, leaving 15 bases between the germline ends. The CDR3 region has the DNA TGTGCCTGGAGTGTAACACAGCCATACTCCTCTGGAAACACCATATATTTT. Amino acid sequence: CAWSVTQPYSSGNTIYF.

The chain couples TRBV13 to TRBJ2-7; D is possibly TRBD1 (6 bases). The CDR3 runs 14 residues. The V and J ends lost 0 bases and 3 bases respectively, with 9 bases between them. In germline, CDR1 is PRHDT, CDR2 FYEKMQ (reference sequence). CDR3 in DNA: TGTGCCAGCAGCTTAGGAAAGGACAGCTACGAGCAGTACTTC. It specifies CASSLGKDSYEQYF.

This CDR3 reads CASSNPGLKISPLHF. CDR3 bases: TGTGCCAGCAGTAACCCGGGACTGAAAATTTCACCCCTCCACTTT. The chain recombines TRBV27 with TRBJ1-6, with a tentative D call TRBD1 (5 bases). V lost 5 bases and J lost 9, with 17 bases in between. Germline values: CDR1 MNHEY, CDR2 SMNVEV (reference sequence). The CDR3 loop spans 15 amino acids.

This clone was seen more than once but under ten times. J is TRBJ2-5 and V is TRBV2, with D perhaps matching TRBD2 (5 bases). The length of the CDR3 is 13 residues. Germline CDR1 is SNHLY and CDR2 is FYNNEI. The V and J ends lost 6 bases and 5 bases respectively, with 13 bases between them. The CDR3 DNA sequence: TGTGCCAGCAGCTCCGGGGTAGGGGAGACCCAGTACTTC. Amino acids: CASSSGVGETQYF.